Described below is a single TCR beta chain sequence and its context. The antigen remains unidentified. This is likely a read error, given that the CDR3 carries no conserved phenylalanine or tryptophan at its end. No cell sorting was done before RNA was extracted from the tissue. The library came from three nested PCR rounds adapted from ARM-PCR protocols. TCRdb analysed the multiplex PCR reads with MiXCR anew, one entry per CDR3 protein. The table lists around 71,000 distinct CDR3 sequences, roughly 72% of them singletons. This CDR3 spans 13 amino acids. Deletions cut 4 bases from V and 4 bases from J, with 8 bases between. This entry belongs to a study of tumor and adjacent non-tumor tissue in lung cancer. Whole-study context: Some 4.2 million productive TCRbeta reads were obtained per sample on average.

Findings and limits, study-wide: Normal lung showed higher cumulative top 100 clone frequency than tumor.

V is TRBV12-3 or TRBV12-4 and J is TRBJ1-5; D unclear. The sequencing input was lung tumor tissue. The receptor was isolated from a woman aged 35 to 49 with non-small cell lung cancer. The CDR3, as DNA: TGTGCCAGCAGTTACAACATAAATCAGCCCCAGCATTAT. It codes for CASSYNINQPQHY.